This T cell receptor beta chain was documented in a study of regulatory T cells in long-lasting Graves disease. Building of the TCR beta libraries involved iRepertoire HTBI primers and Arm-PCR of CDR3 regions. TCRdb called the multiplex PCR reads again in MiXCR, with one record for every CDR3 protein. Among 500,000 to 800,000 distinct CDR3 sequences listed, about 32% were seen once. Notes on this clonotype: What it binds is not known.

Findings and limits, study-wide: A greater number of public clonotypes (roughly 2,800) was shared by persistent patients than by new patients (about 890).

CDR3 length equals 16 residues. J was trimmed by 3 bases and V by 6 bases; bases with no gene match: 8. Time point specified: persistent/refractory GD, antithyroid drugs over 5 years with positive TRAb. PBMC-derived RNA was used for the TCR library. In each case, Graves' disease was diagnosed per American Thyroid Association guidelines. V usage is TRBV12-3 or TRBV12-4 and J usage is TRBJ2-2; 9 nucleotides match TRBD2. This clonotype originated in a female donor with Graves disease. The specimen comprised peripheral blood mononuclear cells (PBMCs), sampled when the disease was refractory, from a patient treated with antithyroid drugs. CDR3 sequence: CASRNRLAVYTGELFF. The CDR3 region has the DNA TGTGCCAGCAGAAACCGACTAGCGGTTTACACCGGGGAGCTGTTTTTT.